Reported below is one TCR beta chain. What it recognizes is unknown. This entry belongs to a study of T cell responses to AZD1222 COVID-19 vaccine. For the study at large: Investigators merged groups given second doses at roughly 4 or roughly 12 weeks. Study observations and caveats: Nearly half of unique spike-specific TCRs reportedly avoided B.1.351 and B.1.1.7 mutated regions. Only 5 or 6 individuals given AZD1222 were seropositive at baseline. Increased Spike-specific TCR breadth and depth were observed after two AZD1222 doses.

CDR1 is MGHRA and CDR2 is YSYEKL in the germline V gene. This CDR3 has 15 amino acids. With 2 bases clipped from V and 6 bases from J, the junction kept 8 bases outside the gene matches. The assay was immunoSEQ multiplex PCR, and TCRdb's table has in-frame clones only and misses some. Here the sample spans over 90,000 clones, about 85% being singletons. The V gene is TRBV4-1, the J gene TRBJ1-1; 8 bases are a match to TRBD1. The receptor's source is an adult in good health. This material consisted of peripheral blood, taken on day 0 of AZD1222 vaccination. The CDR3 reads CASSQIWTGRSEAFF. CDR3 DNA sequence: TGCGCCAGCAGCCAAATTTGGACAGGGAGGTCTGAAGCTTTCTTT.